This passage covers 18 T cell receptor beta chains from one sample sequenced in a study of control samples from healthy donors and cancer patients. Sequenced by immunoSEQ multiplex PCR; TCRdb stores in-frame clones only, minus some. The sample shows around 120,000 clones, 70% to 90% of them seen only once. Sequences were obtained from blood. Receptors originate from a woman between 65 and 79 years old in good health.

The CDR3 loop is CASSLVGTEPNYGYTF. The CDR3 DNA sequence: TGCGCCAGCAGCTTGGTCGGGACAGAGCCTAACTATGGCTACACCTTC. V usage is TRBV5-1 and J usage is TRBJ1-2, with 7 bases identical to TRBD1. In germline, CDR1 is SGHRS, CDR2 YFSETQ. J gave up 0 bases and V 0 bases, and 5 bases lay outside the gene matches. The CDR3 is 16 amino acids.

The chain employs TRBV12-3 or TRBV12-4 and TRBJ1-2, with D possibly TRBD1 on 6 matching bases. There are 13 residues in the CDR3. V dropped 10 bases and J dropped 8 bases, with 20 bases sitting between them. The CDR3 is CATMGGFRGGYTF. CDR3 DNA sequence: TGTGCCACCATGGGGGGCTTCCGAGGAGGCTACACCTTC.

The V call is TRBV27, the J call TRBJ1-1; D is possibly TRBD1 (5 bases). V was clipped by 8 bases and J by 11 bases, with 21 bases between them. CDR3 size: 13 residues. The germline V gene encodes CDR1 MNHEY and CDR2 SMNVEV (reference sequence). As DNA, the CDR3 is TGTGCCAGCGGACCTAGGGGTGGGGATTGGGCTTTCTTT. Protein: CASGPRGGDWAFF.

The chain combines TRBV19 with TRBJ1-6; 9 positions agree with TRBD1. This CDR3 is 13 amino acids long. V lost 8 bases and J lost 6; bases outside the gene matches: 2. Germline V lookup: CDR1 LNHDA, CDR2 SQIVND (reference sequence). CDR3 region: CASGTGTNSPLHF. The CDR3 DNA is TGTGCCAGTGGGACAGGGACTAATTCACCCCTCCACTTT.

This clone appeared a few times. The J gene is TRBJ2-6, the V gene TRBV18; D perhaps matches TRBD1 (5 bases). Per the germline V gene, CDR1 is KGHSH and CDR2 is LQKENI. Trimming took off 4 bases at V and 8 bases at J, with 18 bases between the two ends. CDR3 length: 16 amino acids. CDR3 loop: CASSLDSSVGTNVLTF. CDR3 DNA sequence: TGTGCCAGCTCACTAGACAGTTCCGTGGGCACCAACGTCCTGACTTTC.

The J gene is TRBJ2-1, the V gene TRBV11-3, with a weak D call TRBD2 (7 bases). Trimming shortened V by 5 bases and J by 5 bases, and 31 bases separated the two germline ends. Germline V gene lookup returns CDR1 SGHNT and CDR2 YENEEA. This CDR3 region has 20 residues. Here the CDR3 reads CASSPGTIRGAGGLDNEQFF. CDR3 sequence (DNA): TGTGCCAGCAGCCCCGGGACTATACGGGGGGCCGGGGGATTGGACAATGAGCAGTTCTTC.

V gene TRBV12-5 combines with J gene TRBJ1-1, with D uncertain. V was trimmed by 4 bases and J by 0 bases, leaving 12 bases between them. In germline, CDR1 is LGHNT, CDR2 FRNRAP. The CDR3 has 15 amino acids. CDR3 amino acids: CASGSKPGMNTEAFF. CDR3 nucleotide sequence: TGTGCTAGTGGTTCGAAACCGGGAATGAACACTGAAGCTTTCTTT.

DNA for the CDR3: TGCGCCAGCAGCCCGGACGGGAGCTCTGGAAACACCATATATTTT. Translating gives CASSPDGSSGNTIYF. The J gene is TRBJ1-3, the V gene TRBV5-1; D not certain. The V gene lost 4 bases and the J gene lost 0 bases, with 11 bases spanning the gap. The CDR3 sequence is 15 residues long. CDR1 SGHRS and CDR2 YFSETQ come from the germline V gene. Full variable domain (remainder filled in from reference TRBV5-1 and TRBJ1-3): KAGVTQTPRYLIKTRGQQVTLSCSPISGHRSVSWYQQTPGQGLQFLFEYFSETQRNKGNFPGRFSGRQFSNSRSEMNVSTLELGDSALYLCASSPDGSSGNTIYFGEGSWLTVV.

The J gene is TRBJ1-2, the V gene TRBV15; 7 nucleotides align to TRBD1. Unmatched junction bases numbered 11, after V lost 5 bases and J lost 5 bases. CDR1 and CDR2 (germline): LNHNV, YYDKDF (reference sequence). The CDR3 contains 15 residues. The CDR3 DNA is TGTGCCACCAGCGTGGGCCTTGGGACAGTGTATGGCTACACCTTC. It specifies CATSVGLGTVYGYTF.

V is TRBV5-1 and J is TRBJ2-7; D call uncertain. The CDR3 is 15 amino acids. The germline CDR1 and CDR2 sequences are SGHRS and YFSETQ. Trimming shortened V by 3 bases and J by 3 bases, and 16 bases separated the two germline ends. CDR3 sequence (DNA): TGCGCCAGCAGCTCACCCCAGGAGTTTATCTACGAGCAGTACTTC. It codes for CASSSPQEFIYEQYF.

The V and J genes are TRBV5-1 and TRBJ1-1; D ambiguous. V gave up 4 bases and J gave up 0 bases, with 10 bases separating them. The CDR3 is 14 residues long. Germline V gene sequence: CDR1 SGHRS, CDR2 YFSETQ. The CDR3 DNA sequence: TGCGCCAGCAGCCAGGACTTATTGAACACTGAAGCTTTCTTT. Translation gives CASSQDLLNTEAFF.

The chain couples TRBV4-1 to TRBJ2-2; 9 bases agree with TRBD1. The V and J ends lost 1 base and 4 bases, in that order; junction bases with no gene match: 13. In germline, CDR1 is MGHRA, CDR2 YSYEKL. The CDR3 totals 19 residues. The CDR3 region has the DNA TGCGCCAGCAGCCAAGCCGACGGAGGGACAGGGACCCTCACCGGGGAGCTGTTTTTT. Encoded protein: CASSQADGGTGTLTGELFF.

The V and J genes are TRBV5-4 and TRBJ2-4, with 8 bases lining up with TRBD2. In germline, CDR1 is SGHNT, CDR2 YYREEE (reference sequence). The V and J ends lost 6 bases and 0 bases, in that order; junction bases with no gene match: 17. The CDR3 has 19 residues. CDR3 coding DNA: TGTGCCAGCAACCGGGGGGGAACAACACCAGGGCTAGCCAAAAACATTCAGTACTTC. Translating it yields CASNRGGTTPGLAKNIQYF.

The V call is TRBV19, the J call TRBJ1-1, with 11 bases matching TRBD1. The CDR3 consists of 16 residues. CDR1 and CDR2 from the germline V gene are LNHDA and SQIVND (reference sequence). J was trimmed by 0 bases and V by 7 bases; bases with no gene match: 7. CDR3 residues: CASTPGQGELNTEAFF. The CDR3 coding sequence is TGTGCCAGTACCCCGGGACAGGGGGAGTTGAACACTGAAGCTTTCTTT.

The chain is built from TRBV27 and TRBJ1-4; D possibly corresponds to TRBD1 (5 bases). CDR3 length equals 12 residues. The germline V gene has CDR1 MNHEY and CDR2 SMNVEV (reference sequence). V lost 6 bases to trimming and J lost 5 bases, with 7 bases between them. CDR3 DNA sequence: TGTGCCAGCAGGGGGGGGAATGAAAAACTGTTTTTT. Protein: CASRGGNEKLFF.

This chain connects TRBV5-1 to TRBJ2-3, with 11 positions matching TRBD1. Losses at the gene ends were 4 bases for V and 4 bases for J; bases not matched to a gene: 5. Germline CDR1 reads SGHRS; CDR2 reads YFSETQ. The CDR3 covers 15 residues. CDR3 bases: TGCGCCAGCAGCAGAGGACAGGGGGCGGCAGATACGCAGTATTTT. This sequence encodes CASSRGQGAADTQYF.

This rearrangement joins TRBV5-1 to TRBJ2-7; 7 nucleotides agree with TRBD2. CDR3 length: 14 amino acids. CDR1 SGHRS and CDR2 YFSETQ come from the germline V gene. With V trimmed by 1 base and J by 2 bases, 3 bases remained unmatched. The CDR3 bases are TGCGCCAGCAGCTTGCTCGGGACTACCTACGAGCAGTACTTC. Protein sequence: CASSLLGTTYEQYF.

V gene TRBV27 combines with J gene TRBJ2-1, with D tentatively TRBD1 (5 bases). V was pared by 6 bases and J by 7 bases, with 13 bases between. CDR1 MNHEY and CDR2 SMNVEV come from the germline V gene (reference sequence). The CDR3 consists of 13 residues. The CDR3 protein is CASRLLGVNEQFF. CDR3 DNA: TGTGCCAGCAGGCTGTTAGGGGTTAATGAGCAGTTCTTC.